This TCR beta chain appears in the sequencing data of a study of cytomegalovirus exposure and HLA in healthy donors. This clone is a singleton in its sample. The antigen remains unidentified. The CDR3 has 15 residues. In germline, CDR1 is MDHEN, CDR2 SYDVKM. With 3 bases removed from V and 5 bases from J, the gap between germline ends came to 13 bases. Study-level points and caveats: The classifier reportedly diagnosed cytomegalovirus status with high specificity and sensitivity. Later analysis demonstrated an association between a missense DCLRE1C variant and TCR beta V- and J-gene trimming. Rarity held for most TCR sequences, but there were some public TCRs that occurred in many donors. According to a later analysis, most TCR beta chains associated with CMV appeared HLA-restricted.

The PCR ran on 60 Vbeta and 13 Jbeta primers. The protocol was immunoSEQ multiplex PCR, while the TCRdb copy is restricted to in-frame clones and leaves out a portion. The sample includes more than 110,000 clones, around 77% of them seen just once. The chain has TRBV28 and TRBJ2-2; D may be TRBD1 (6 bases). The receptor was isolated from a woman in her forties or fifties in good health and CMV-seronegative. The sequencing sample was made of PBMCs. In nucleotides, the CDR3 is TGTGCCAGCAGTTTCCAGGGGCGGCGGACCGGGGAGCTGTTTTTT. It yields the protein CASSFQGRRTGELFF.